The 24 T cell receptor beta chains below were found in one sample sequenced in a study of blood T cell repertoires in COVID-19. Repertoires were generated with immunoSEQ multiplex PCR, while TCRdb's copy carries only in-frame clones and drops some. The table has about 310,000 clones, around 89% seen once. The material sequenced was PBMCs or T cells enriched from blood (not recorded which). These receptors were obtained from a woman between 40 and 55 years old who had recovered from COVID-19.

The V call is TRBV30, the J call TRBJ1-2, with unresolved D. Trimming stripped 1 base from V and 4 bases from J, with 10 bases between. This CDR3 contains 13 residues. Germline V lookup: CDR1 GTSNPN, CDR2 SVGIG (reference sequence). CDR3 loop: CAWSAGQLYGYTF. The CDR3 DNA follows: TGTGCCTGGAGTGCAGGCCAGCTCTATGGCTACACCTTC.

This clone was seen just once. The chain has TRBV19 and TRBJ2-7, with 11 bases aligning to TRBD2. From germline, CDR1 is LNHDA and CDR2 SQIVND (reference sequence). This CDR3 region has 15 residues. J gave up 3 bases and V 3 bases, and 4 bases lay outside the gene matches. The CDR3 coding sequence is TGTGCCAGTAGTATTTCCGGGACTAGCGGCTACGAGCAGTACTTC. It codes for CASSISGTSGYEQYF.

This clone has just one count. The gene calls are TRBV27 and TRBJ1-2; TRBD1 is a possible D gene (6 bases). The germline V gene has CDR1 MNHEY and CDR2 SMNVEV (reference sequence). The CDR3 loop spans 14 amino acids. Trimming removed 3 bases from V and 2 bases from J, with 10 bases in between. The CDR3 spells CASSLGGRNYGYTF. For the CDR3, the DNA is TGTGCCAGCAGTTTGGGGGGGCGCAACTATGGCTACACCTTC.

For this clone: This CDR3 is also generated by other DNA sequences in the sample. CDR3 region: CASSVGPDRDYEQYF. The CDR3 DNA sequence: TGTGCCAGCAGCGTAGGCCCGGACAGGGACTACGAGCAGTACTTC. The gene calls are TRBV9 and TRBJ2-7, with TRBD1 identical over 8 bases. Germline V lookup: CDR1 SGDLS, CDR2 YYNGEE. Losses at the gene ends were 0 bases for V and 3 bases for J; bases not matched to a gene: 5. CDR3 length: 15 residues.

The genes are TRBV3-1 (or the pseudogene TRBV3-2) and TRBJ2-1; possibly TRBD2 for D (5 bases). CDR1 is LGHDT, CDR2 YNNKEL, per germline (reference sequence). This CDR3 spans 14 amino acids. Trimming took 1 base from V and 2 from J, leaving 6 bases between them. The DNA for the CDR3 is TGTGCCAGCAGCCAAGGGAGGACCTACAATGAGCAGTTCTTC. This translates into CASSQGRTYNEQFF.

The chain is built from TRBV18 and TRBJ1-1; TRBD1 aligns across 7 bases. Germline V gene data show CDR1 as KGHSH and CDR2 as LQKENI. V was pared by 2 bases and J by 1 base, with 4 bases of the junction left unmatched. The CDR3 loop spans 15 amino acids. The CDR3 sequence is CASSPAGQENTEAFF. The CDR3 nucleotides read TGTGCCAGCTCACCAGCTGGACAGGAGAACACTGAAGCTTTCTTT. Full variable domain (outside the CDR3, taken from reference TRBV18 and TRBJ1-1): NAGVMQNPRHLVRRRGQEARLRCSPMKGHSHVYWYRQLPEEGLKFMVYLQKENIIDESGMPKERFSAEFPKEGPSILRIQQVVRGDSAAYFCASSPAGQENTEAFFGQGTRLTVV.

The chain carries TRBV15 and TRBJ1-2, with D perhaps matching TRBD1 (5 bases). The CDR3 runs to 15 residues. Germline V gene lookup returns CDR1 LNHNV and CDR2 YYDKDF (reference sequence). With 0 bases removed from V and 7 bases from J, the gap between germline ends came to 15 bases. CDR3 in DNA: TGTGCCACCAGCAGAGAAACAGGCACTCGATTTGGCTACACCTTC. Translating gives CATSRETGTRFGYTF. Drawing the rest from reference TRBV15 and TRBJ1-2, the complete variable domain is DAMVIQNPRYQVTQFGKPVTLSCSQTLNHNVMYWYQQKSSQAPKLLFHYYDKDFNNEADTPDNFQSRRPNTSFCFLDIRSPGLGDTAMYLCATSRETGTRFGYTFGSGTRLTVV.

This clone was picked up one time. In DNA, the CDR3 is TGTGCCAGCAGCTTAGGTGGACTAGCGGGAGGCGAGCAGTACTTC. Translation gives CASSLGGLAGGEQYF. The rearrangement joins TRBV11-2 to TRBJ2-7; 14 positions agree with TRBD2. Germline assignment: CDR1 SGHAT and CDR2 FQNNGV. The CDR3 loop spans 15 amino acids. Trimming took 1 base from V and 6 from J; bases not matched to a gene: 2.

A single count supports this clone. The chain combines TRBV11-3 with TRBJ2-3; D not resolved. The V gene's germline CDR1 is SGHNT and CDR2 YENEEA. The CDR3 spans 16 residues. The V end was cut by 5 bases, the J end by 0 bases, with 15 bases between. The CDR3 bases are TGTGCCAGCAGCGCCAGCTCAGGCACCAGCACAGATACGCAGTATTTT. Translated: CASSASSGTSTDTQYF.

This rearrangement joins TRBV7-9 to TRBJ2-1; 12 nucleotides line up with TRBD2. This CDR3 spans 19 amino acids. CDR1 and CDR2 (germline): SEHNR, FQNEAQ (reference sequence). J gave up 4 bases and V 2 bases, and 12 bases lay outside the gene matches. The CDR3 spells CASSLSLLTGTSGYNEQFF. The CDR3 DNA sequence: TGTGCCAGCAGCTTAAGCCTCCTCACCGGGACTAGCGGGTACAATGAGCAGTTCTTC.

The genes are TRBV29-1 and TRBJ2-2; D is possibly TRBD2 (5 bases). Germline loops: CDR1 SQVTM, CDR2 ANQGSEA. Trimming took off 7 bases at V and 2 bases at J, with 14 bases between the two ends. The CDR3 covers 14 residues. The CDR3 sequence: CSAITGINTGELFF. DNA for the CDR3: TGCAGCGCTATAACGGGGATAAACACCGGGGAGCTGTTTTTT.

The V call is TRBV28, the J call TRBJ2-7; tentatively, D is TRBD1 (5 bases). Germline CDR1 reads MDHEN; CDR2 reads SYDVKM. The CDR3 loop spans 12 amino acids. The V end lost 9 bases, the J end lost 0 bases, and 9 bases lay between the germline ends. CDR3 sequence (DNA): TGTGCCAGTGGGGCGGACTCCTACGAGCAGTACTTC. Its protein is CASGADSYEQYF.

V is TRBV29-1 and J is TRBJ2-1, with TRBD2 matching 10 bases. The length of the CDR3 is 14 residues. V shed 1 base, J shed 10 bases, and the junction held 7 bases outside the gene matches. Germline CDR1 is SQVTM and CDR2 is ANQGSEA. The CDR3 sequence: CSVEVLAGAWEQFF. CDR3 bases: TGCAGCGTTGAAGTCCTAGCGGGAGCATGGGAGCAGTTCTTC.

The J gene is TRBJ1-1, the V gene TRBV30; D ambiguous. V lost 0 bases to trimming and J lost 4 bases, with 12 bases between them. This CDR3 is built from 14 residues. The germline V gene has CDR1 GTSNPN and CDR2 SVGIG (reference sequence). CDR3 coding DNA: TGTGCCTGGAGTGTAGGGTATGGGAGCACTGAAGCTTTCTTT. Translated, it gives CAWSVGYGSTEAFF.

The V gene is TRBV4-3, the J gene TRBJ2-1; D is possibly TRBD2 (6 bases). The CDR3 contains 16 residues. Germline lookup yields CDR1 LGHNA and CDR2 YSLEER. Trimming removed 3 bases at V and 1 base at J, with 13 bases between. The DNA for the CDR3 is TGCGCCAGCAGCCAGGAACTAGCTGGTTCCTACAATGAGCAGTTCTTC. Protein: CASSQELAGSYNEQFF.

The chain couples TRBV19 to TRBJ2-1, with D unresolved. Per germline, CDR1 LNHDA and CDR2 SQIVND (reference sequence). The CDR3 covers 12 residues. V lost 5 bases and J lost 5, with 7 bases in between. The CDR3 loop reads CASSPQNNEQFF. The CDR3 DNA is TGTGCCAGTAGTCCACAGAACAATGAGCAGTTCTTC.

The rearrangement joins TRBV4-1 to TRBJ2-7; TRBD1 aligns across 9 bases. After removal of 4 bases from V and 0 bases from J, the junction contained 1 base not matched to a gene. CDR3 length: 14 amino acids. CDR1 is MGHRA, CDR2 YSYEKL, per germline. The CDR3 coding sequence is TGCGCCAGCAGCCGGGGACAGGGCTCCTACGAGCAGTACTTC. As protein: CASSRGQGSYEQYF.

The CDR3 region has the DNA TGTGCCAGTAGTTCCAGGGGGCGACCCTACGAGCAGTACTTC. Its protein is CASSSRGRPYEQYF. The rearrangement uses TRBV19 and TRBJ2-7; TRBD1 matches at 8 bases. Germline CDR1 and CDR2: LNHDA and SQIVND (reference sequence). V lost 5 bases to trimming and J lost 2 bases; unmatched junction nucleotides: 5. This CDR3 contains 14 residues.

This chain's CDR3 is CATSMRGETQYF. In nucleotides, the CDR3 is TGTGCCACCAGTATGCGGGGAGAGACCCAGTACTTC. J is TRBJ2-5 and V is TRBV24-1; tentative D call: TRBD2 (6 bases). V was trimmed by 6 bases and J by 4 bases, leaving 8 bases between them. The CDR3 length is 12 residues. Germline V gene lookup returns CDR1 KGHDR and CDR2 SFDVKD.

The chain recombines TRBV4-1 with TRBJ1-5; tentative D call: TRBD1 (5 bases). Trimming removed 3 bases from V and 1 base from J, with 16 bases in between. The CDR3 spans 17 residues. Germline CDR1 is MGHRA and CDR2 is YSYEKL. CDR3 nucleotide sequence: TGCGCCAGCAGCCACCCCCGGGGAGGGACGAGCAATCAGCCCCAGCATTTT. Residues: CASSHPRGGTSNQPQHF.

The chain couples TRBV4-3 to TRBJ2-2; 8 nucleotides match TRBD1. Per the germline V gene, CDR1 is LGHNA and CDR2 is YSLEER. The junction had 6 bases not matched to a gene; V was cut back by 0 bases and J by 6 bases. This CDR3 is 16 amino acids long. The CDR3 loop reads CASSQDRGRRAGELFF. CDR3 nucleotide sequence: TGCGCCAGCAGCCAAGACAGGGGGCGTCGCGCCGGGGAGCTGTTTTTT.

This chain joins TRBV5-4 and TRBJ1-3; no reliable D call. Trimming left V 4 bases short and J 0 bases short, with 11 bases between. The CDR3 extends over 15 amino acids. The germline V gene encodes CDR1 SGHNT and CDR2 YYREEE (reference sequence). This CDR3 reads CASSPRRGSGNTIYF. The CDR3 nucleotides are TGTGCCAGCAGCCCTAGGCGGGGCTCTGGAAACACCATATATTTT.

The CDR3 reads CASSGEVWHEQFF. CDR3 coding DNA: TGTGCCAGCAGTGGTGAGGTTTGGCATGAGCAGTTCTTC. This chain joins TRBV28 and TRBJ2-1, with D uncertain. The ends were cut back, 5 bases at V and 8 bases at J, with 13 bases in the middle. Germline V gene sequence: CDR1 MDHEN, CDR2 SYDVKM. This CDR3 region has 13 residues.

The chain is built from TRBV10-2 and TRBJ2-1; tentative D call: TRBD2 (7 bases). The CDR3 runs to 16 residues. Germline loops: CDR1 WSHSY, CDR2 SAAADI. V lost 4 bases to trimming and J lost 4 bases, with 17 bases between them. The CDR3 sequence is CASSGGAGAVYNEQFF. The CDR3 region has the DNA TGCGCCAGCAGTGGAGGGGCGGGGGCGGTTTACAATGAGCAGTTCTTC.